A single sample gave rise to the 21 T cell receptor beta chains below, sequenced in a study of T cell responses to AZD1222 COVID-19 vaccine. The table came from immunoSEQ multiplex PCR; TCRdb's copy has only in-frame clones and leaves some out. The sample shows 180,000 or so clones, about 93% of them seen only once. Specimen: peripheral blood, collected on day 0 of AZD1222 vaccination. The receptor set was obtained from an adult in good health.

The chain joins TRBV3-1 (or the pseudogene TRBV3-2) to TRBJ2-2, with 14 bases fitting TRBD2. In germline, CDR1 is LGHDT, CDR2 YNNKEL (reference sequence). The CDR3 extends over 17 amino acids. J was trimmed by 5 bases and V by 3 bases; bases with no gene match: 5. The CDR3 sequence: CASSQGLAGAGTGELFF. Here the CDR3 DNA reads TGTGCCAGCAGCCAGGGACTAGCGGGAGCAGGAACCGGGGAGCTGTTTTTT.

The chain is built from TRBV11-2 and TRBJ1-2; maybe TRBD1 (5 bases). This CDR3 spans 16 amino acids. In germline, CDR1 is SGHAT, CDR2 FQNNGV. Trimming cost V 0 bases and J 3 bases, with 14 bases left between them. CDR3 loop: CASSLESGPHYYGYTF. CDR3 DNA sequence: TGTGCCAGCAGCTTAGAATCAGGGCCCCACTACTATGGCTACACCTTC. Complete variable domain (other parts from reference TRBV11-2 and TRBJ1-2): EAGVAQSPRYKIIEKRQSVAFWCNPISGHATLYWYQQILGQGPKLLIQFQNNGVVDDSQLPKDRFSAERLKGVDSTLKIQPAKLEDSAVYLCASSLESGPHYYGYTFGSGTRLTVV.

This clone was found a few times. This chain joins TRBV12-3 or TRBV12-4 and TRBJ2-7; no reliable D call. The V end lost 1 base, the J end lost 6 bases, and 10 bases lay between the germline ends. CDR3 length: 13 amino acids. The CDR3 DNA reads TGTGCCAGCAGTTTAGATCTAATCGGCGAGCAGTACTTC. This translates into CASSLDLIGEQYF.

The CDR3 coding sequence is TGTGCCAGCAGCAGCCAGGGAGGCGCTAGGGAAAAACTGTTTTTT. It encodes CASSSQGGAREKLFF. The chain is built from TRBV27 and TRBJ1-4; D possibly corresponds to TRBD1 (5 bases). The CDR3 spans 15 residues. The V end lost 6 bases, the J end lost 8 bases, and 19 bases lay between the germline ends. The germline CDR1 and CDR2 sequences are MNHEY and SMNVEV (reference sequence). Complete variable domain (other parts from reference TRBV27 and TRBJ1-4): EAQVTQNPRYLITVTGKKLTVTCSQNMNHEYMSWYRQDPGLGLRQIYYSMNVEVTDKGDVPEGYKVSRKEKRNFPLILESPSPNQTSLYFCASSSQGGAREKLFFGSGTQLSVL.

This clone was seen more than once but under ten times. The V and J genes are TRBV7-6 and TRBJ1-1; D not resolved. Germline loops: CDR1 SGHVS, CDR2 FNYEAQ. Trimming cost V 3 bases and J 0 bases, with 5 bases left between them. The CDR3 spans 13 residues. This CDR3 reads CASSLRMNTEAFF. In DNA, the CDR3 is TGTGCCAGCAGCTTGCGGATGAACACTGAAGCTTTCTTT.

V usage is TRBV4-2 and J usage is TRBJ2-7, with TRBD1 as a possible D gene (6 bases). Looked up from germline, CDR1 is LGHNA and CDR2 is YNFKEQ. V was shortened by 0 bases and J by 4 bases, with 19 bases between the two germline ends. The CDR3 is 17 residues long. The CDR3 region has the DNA TGTGCCAGCAGCCAAGATGAGTCGGCAGGGGATAGGTACGAGCAGTACTTC. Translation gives CASSQDESAGDRYEQYF.

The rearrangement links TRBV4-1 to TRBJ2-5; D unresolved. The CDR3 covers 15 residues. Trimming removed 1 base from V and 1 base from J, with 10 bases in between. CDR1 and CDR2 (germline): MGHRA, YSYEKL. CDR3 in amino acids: CASSQGPLIQETQYF. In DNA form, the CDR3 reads TGCGCCAGCAGCCAAGGACCCCTCATCCAAGAGACCCAGTACTTC.

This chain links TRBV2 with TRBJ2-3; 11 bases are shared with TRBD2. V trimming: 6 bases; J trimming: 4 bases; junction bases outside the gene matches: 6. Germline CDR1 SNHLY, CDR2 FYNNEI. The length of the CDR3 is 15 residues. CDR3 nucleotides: TGTGCCAGCAGACGACTAGCGGGATACCCAGATACGCAGTATTTT. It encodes CASRRLAGYPDTQYF.

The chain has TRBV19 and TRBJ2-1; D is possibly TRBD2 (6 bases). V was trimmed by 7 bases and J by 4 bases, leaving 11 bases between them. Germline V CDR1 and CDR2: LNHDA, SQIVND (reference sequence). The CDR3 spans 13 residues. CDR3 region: CASTRGVYNEQFF. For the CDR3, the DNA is TGTGCCAGTACACGCGGGGTTTACAATGAGCAGTTCTTC.

CDR3 DNA: TGCGCCAGCAGCTTTAACAGGGAGGCTGAAGCTTTCTTT. Translating gives CASSFNREAEAFF. V usage is TRBV5-1 and J usage is TRBJ1-1, with a tentative D call TRBD1 (6 bases). Trimming stripped 2 bases from V and 6 bases from J, with 11 bases between. CDR1 and CDR2 from the germline V gene are SGHRS and YFSETQ. The CDR3 extends over 13 amino acids.

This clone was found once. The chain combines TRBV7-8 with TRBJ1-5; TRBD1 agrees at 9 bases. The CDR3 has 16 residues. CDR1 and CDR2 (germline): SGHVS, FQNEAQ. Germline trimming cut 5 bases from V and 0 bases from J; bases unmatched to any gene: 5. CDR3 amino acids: CASSPRTGASNQPQHF. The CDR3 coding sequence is TGTGCCAGCAGCCCAAGGACAGGGGCTAGCAATCAGCCCCAGCATTTT.

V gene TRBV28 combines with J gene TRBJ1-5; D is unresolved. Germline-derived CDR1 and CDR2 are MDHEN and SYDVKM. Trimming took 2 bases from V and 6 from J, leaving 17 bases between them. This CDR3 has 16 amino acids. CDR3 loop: CASSLGVWALSQPQHF. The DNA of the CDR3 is TGTGCCAGCAGTTTAGGAGTTTGGGCACTTAGTCAGCCCCAGCATTTT. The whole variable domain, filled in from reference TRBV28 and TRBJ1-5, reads DVKVTQSSRYLVKRTGEKVFLECVQDMDHENMFWYRQDPGLGLRLIYFSYDVKMKEKGDIPEGYSVSREKKERFSLILESASTNQTSMYLCASSLGVWALSQPQHFGDGTRLSIL.

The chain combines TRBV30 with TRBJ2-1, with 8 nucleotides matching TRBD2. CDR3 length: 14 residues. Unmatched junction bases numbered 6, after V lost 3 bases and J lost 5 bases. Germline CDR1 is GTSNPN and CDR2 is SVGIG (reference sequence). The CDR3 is CAWRFSGNNNEQFF. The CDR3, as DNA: TGTGCCTGGAGATTTAGCGGGAACAACAATGAGCAGTTCTTC.

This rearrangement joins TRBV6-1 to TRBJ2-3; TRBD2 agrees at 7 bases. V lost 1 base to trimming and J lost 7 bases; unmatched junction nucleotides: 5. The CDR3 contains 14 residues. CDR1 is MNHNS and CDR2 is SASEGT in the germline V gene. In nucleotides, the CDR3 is TGTGCCAGCAGTGAAGGGCGGGGAGGGTATACGCAGTATTTT. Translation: CASSEGRGGYTQYF.

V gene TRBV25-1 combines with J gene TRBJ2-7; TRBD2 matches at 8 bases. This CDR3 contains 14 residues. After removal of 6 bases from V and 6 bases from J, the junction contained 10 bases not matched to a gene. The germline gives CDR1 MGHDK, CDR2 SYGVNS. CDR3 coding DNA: TGTGCCAGCAGCAGTCCGGGACTAGGCCCCGAGCAGTACTTC. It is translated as CASSSPGLGPEQYF.

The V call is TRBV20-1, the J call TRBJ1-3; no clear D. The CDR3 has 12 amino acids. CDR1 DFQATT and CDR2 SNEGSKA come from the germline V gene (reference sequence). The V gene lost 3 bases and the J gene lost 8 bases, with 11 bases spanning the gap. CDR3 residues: CSASRSMDTIYF. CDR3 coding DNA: TGCAGTGCTAGTAGGTCCATGGACACCATATATTTT.

This CDR3 reads CASSITGTGTYNEQFF. DNA for the CDR3: TGTGCCAGTAGTATAACCGGGACAGGGACCTACAATGAGCAGTTCTTC. This chain uses TRBV19 with TRBJ2-1, with 9 positions matching TRBD1. Trimming cost V 2 bases and J 2 bases; bases outside gene matches: 4. This CDR3 is built from 16 residues. CDR1 is LNHDA and CDR2 is SQIVND in the germline V gene (reference sequence).

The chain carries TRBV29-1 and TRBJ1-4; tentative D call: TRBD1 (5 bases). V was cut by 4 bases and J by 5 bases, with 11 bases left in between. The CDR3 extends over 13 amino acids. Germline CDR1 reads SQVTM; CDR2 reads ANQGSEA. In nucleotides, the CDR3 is TGCAGCGTTGTGGAGGGGAAAAATGAAAAACTGTTTTTT. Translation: CSVVEGKNEKLFF. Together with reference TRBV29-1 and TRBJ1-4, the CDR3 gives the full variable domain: SAVISQKPSRDICQRGTSLTIQCQVDSQVTMMFWYRQQPGQSLTLIATANQGSEATYESGFVIDKFPISRPNLTFSTLTVSNMSPEDSSIYLCSVVEGKNEKLFFGSGTQLSVL.

The CDR3 region has the DNA TGTGCCAGCAGCCAAGGAGCGGTCGGGGGCAATGAGCAGTTCTTC. Translating gives CASSQGAVGGNEQFF. This chain uses TRBV3-1 (or the pseudogene TRBV3-2) with TRBJ2-1, with a tentative D call TRBD2 (6 bases). The V and J ends lost 1 base and 6 bases respectively, with 13 bases between them. The CDR3 length is 15 residues. Germline lookup yields CDR1 LGHDT and CDR2 YNNKEL (reference sequence).

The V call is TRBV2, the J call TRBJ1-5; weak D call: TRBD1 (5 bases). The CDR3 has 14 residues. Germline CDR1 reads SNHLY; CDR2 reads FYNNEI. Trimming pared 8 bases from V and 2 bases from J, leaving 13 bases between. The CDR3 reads CASVEGLGNQPQHF. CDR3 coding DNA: TGTGCCAGCGTTGAGGGGTTGGGCAATCAGCCCCAGCATTTT.

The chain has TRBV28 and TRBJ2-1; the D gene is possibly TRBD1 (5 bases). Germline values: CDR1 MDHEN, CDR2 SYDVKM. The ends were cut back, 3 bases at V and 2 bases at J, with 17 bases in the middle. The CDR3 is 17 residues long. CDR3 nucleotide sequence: TGTGCCAGCAGTTTCCCAGGGATAAGGGGAACCTACAATGAGCAGTTCTTC. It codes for CASSFPGIRGTYNEQFF.